The present T cell receptor (beta chain) was sequenced within a study of T cell responses to AZD1222 COVID-19 vaccine. About the research overall: Whether given at about 4 or about 12 weeks, second doses were pooled.

About this clone: Its antigen is as yet unknown.

Here immunoSEQ multiplex PCR was the method, and the copy in TCRdb shows in-frame clones only, minus some. The profile shows fewer than 180,000 clones, 90% to 95% of them singletons. Germline values: CDR1 KGHSH, CDR2 LQKENI. V shed 5 bases, J shed 5 bases, and the junction held 10 bases outside the gene matches. The CDR3 is 16 residues long. Points from the study as a whole: Only six AZD1222 recipients tested seropositive at baseline. In all cases, repertoires were sampled only after the peak T cell response. Spike-specific TCR breadth and depth both grew after two AZD1222 doses.

The material was peripheral blood, obtained on day 0 of AZD1222 vaccination. The TCR sequence derives from an adult in good health. This rearrangement joins TRBV18 to TRBJ2-2; TRBD1 matches 8 bases. The CDR3 bases are TGTGCCAGCTCATCCCAGGGGGCTAGTGGAACCGGGGAGCTGTTTTTT. Its protein is CASSSQGASGTGELFF.